This TCR beta chain was observed in a study of metastatic and nonmetastatic thyroid tumors. About the study: It was across blood and tumor or nodule tissue from malignant and benign thyroid patients that repertoires were compared.

Until they underwent thyroid surgery, no patient had received any treatment. MiXCR was used by TCRdb to re-call the PCR reads. Found here are some 8,500 clones, about a third of them singletons; the top ten hold 20% to 25%. This clone was found many times. The CDR3 runs 15 residues. The V gene's germline CDR1 is LGHNA and CDR2 YNFKEQ. Trimming at V came to 2 bases and at J to 6 bases, leaving 0 bases not matched to a gene. The genes are TRBV4-2 and TRBJ2-2; 13 bases are a match to TRBD2. The source material was tumor tissue. The receptor's source is a female donor with papillary thyroid cancer or a benign thyroid nodule (not recorded which). Some clones in this sample may be carry-over from other donors' samples. The CDR3 here is CASSQTSGGAGELFF. The CDR3 bases are TGTGCCAGCAGCCAAACTAGCGGGGGGGCCGGGGAGCTGTTTTTT.